The 32 T cell receptor beta chains listed next were all sequenced from one sample in a study of PD-1 blockade in classical Hodgkin lymphoma. Each patient relapsed following autologous stem cell transplantation, and prior brentuximab vedotin exposure differed. Clones were read by immunoSEQ multiplex PCR, and TCRdb kept only the in-frame ones, dropping some. The sample yields roughly 96,000 clones, roughly nine tenths seen once. The source was peripheral blood mononuclear cells (PBMCs), collected before the second cycle of nivolumab. These receptors were collected from a human donor with classical Hodgkin lymphoma.

The chain employs TRBV29-1 and TRBJ2-1; a weak D match, TRBD1 (7 bases). V was cut by 7 bases and J by 8 bases, with 12 bases left in between. CDR1 is SQVTM, CDR2 ANQGSEA, per germline. CDR3 length: 11 amino acids. DNA for the CDR3: TGCAGCGCCGCAGGGGGGTATGAGCAGTTCTTC. As protein: CSAAGGYEQFF.

CDR3 amino acids: CASSPSLVQPQHF. CDR3 DNA sequence: TGTGCCAGCTCACCCTCCCTTGTTCAGCCCCAGCATTTT. This chain joins TRBV18 and TRBJ1-5; no firm D call. Germline V gene lookup returns CDR1 KGHSH and CDR2 LQKENI. CDR3 length: 13 amino acids. V dropped 3 bases and J dropped 6 bases, with 9 bases sitting between them. The complete variable domain, with remaining parts taken from reference TRBV18 and TRBJ1-5, reads NAGVMQNPRHLVRRRGQEARLRCSPMKGHSHVYWYRQLPEEGLKFMVYLQKENIIDESGMPKERFSAEFPKEGPSILRIQQVVRGDSAAYFCASSPSLVQPQHFGDGTRLSIL.

This clone was detected only once. V is TRBV28 and J is TRBJ2-7; 9 nucleotides align to TRBD1. This CDR3 region has 15 residues. Germline lookup yields CDR1 MDHEN and CDR2 SYDVKM. Trimming at V came to 7 bases and at J to 2 bases, leaving 9 bases not matched to a gene. The CDR3 nucleotides read TGTGCCAGCAACTTAATGGACAGGGGTCCCTACGAGCAGTACTTC. The encoded protein is CASNLMDRGPYEQYF.

This clone was counted a few times. The chain combines TRBV5-1 with TRBJ2-4; D is unclear. The CDR3 is made up of 17 amino acids. The germline gives CDR1 SGHRS, CDR2 YFSETQ. V was shortened by 0 bases and J by 0 bases, with 13 bases between the two germline ends. Here the CDR3 DNA reads TGCGCCAGCAGCTTGGTGGGTATGGTGGAAGCCAAAAACATTCAGTACTTC. It translates to CASSLVGMVEAKNIQYF.

This rearrangement joins TRBV15 to TRBJ2-7, with unresolved D. The CDR3 is 15 residues long. The V end lost 1 base, the J end lost 5 bases, and 15 bases lay between the germline ends. Germline CDR1 is LNHNV and CDR2 is YYDKDF (reference sequence). DNA for the CDR3: TGTGCCACCAGCAGAGGGCTCGCGGCCGCCGACGAGCAGTACTTC. It encodes CATSRGLAAADEQYF.

This clone has a single count. The J gene is TRBJ1-4, the V gene TRBV27; tentatively, D is TRBD1 (6 bases). The CDR3 runs to 12 residues. Germline CDR1 reads MNHEY; CDR2 reads SMNVEV (reference sequence). V shed 7 bases and J shed 7 bases, with 10 bases lying between them. CDR3 in DNA: TGTGCCAGCAAGGGGGGTCCTGAAAAACTGTTTTTT. It yields the protein CASKGGPEKLFF.

The chain has TRBV28 and TRBJ1-2; 8 nucleotides match TRBD1. Germline V gene data show CDR1 as MDHEN and CDR2 as SYDVKM. With V trimmed by 7 bases and J by 8 bases, 9 bases remained unmatched. The length of the CDR3 is 13 residues. DNA for the CDR3: TGTGCCAGCAAGAACAGGGGGGTGGAGGGCTACACCTTC. Its translation is CASKNRGVEGYTF.

This clone was seen once. The rearrangement joins TRBV28 to TRBJ2-3; a weak D match, TRBD2 (6 bases). CDR1 is MDHEN and CDR2 is SYDVKM in the germline V gene. The length of the CDR3 is 14 residues. The germline V and J ends were trimmed by 3 bases and 3 bases, with 10 bases remaining between them. CDR3 in amino acids: CASSFSEGTDTQYF. The CDR3 bases are TGTGCCAGCAGTTTTTCGGAGGGGACAGATACGCAGTATTTT.

The genes are TRBV11-3 and TRBJ2-7; possible D gene TRBD2, 5 bases. Trimming left V 2 bases short and J 3 bases short, with 11 bases between. Germline V CDR1 and CDR2: SGHNT, YENEEA. The CDR3 runs to 14 residues. In DNA, the CDR3 is TGTGCCAGCAGCTTACGGCACGGGAACTACGAGCAGTACTTC. Translated, it gives CASSLRHGNYEQYF. Filled out from reference TRBV11-3 and TRBJ2-7, the complete variable domain reads EAGVVQSPRYKIIEKKQPVAFWCNPISGHNTLYWYLQNLGQGPELLIRYENEEAVDDSQLPKDRFSAERLKGVDSTLKIQPAELGDSAVYLCASSLRHGNYEQYFGPGTRLTVT.

This sequence joins TRBV10-2 and TRBJ2-6, with unresolved D. This CDR3 comprises 15 residues. Trimming removed 4 bases at V and 2 bases at J, with 9 bases between. Germline V gene lookup returns CDR1 WSHSY and CDR2 SAAADI. The CDR3 is CASSAWKAGANVLTF. The CDR3 nucleotides read TGCGCCAGCAGTGCGTGGAAGGCTGGGGCCAACGTCCTGACTTTC.

In its sample, this clone was seen once. The rearrangement links TRBV6-6 to TRBJ1-6; D is perhaps TRBD1 (5 bases). V lost 5 bases and J 5 bases, leaving 16 bases between the germline ends. This CDR3 is 16 amino acids long. Germline values: CDR1 MNHNY, CDR2 SVGAGI (reference sequence). The CDR3 DNA follows: TGTGCCAGCAGTAAACCCCGGGACCGAGATAATTCACCCCTCCACTTT. Encoded protein: CASSKPRDRDNSPLHF.

The V gene is TRBV27, the J gene TRBJ2-3; tentative D call: TRBD2 (5 bases). The CDR3 is made up of 15 amino acids. The germline gives CDR1 MNHEY, CDR2 SMNVEV (reference sequence). V was cut by 0 bases and J by 3 bases, with 10 bases left in between. In DNA form, the CDR3 reads TGTGCCAGCAGTTTATCGGGCGGGCGGACAGATACGCAGTATTTT. It translates to CASSLSGGRTDTQYF.

The chain combines TRBV27 with TRBJ2-1; no definite D call. Germline-derived CDR1 and CDR2 are MNHEY and SMNVEV (reference sequence). This CDR3 region has 13 residues. V was pared by 2 bases and J by 5 bases, with 7 bases between. The DNA of the CDR3 is TGTGCCAGCAGTTTAGGCCTGAACAATGAGCAGTTCTTC. It is translated as CASSLGLNNEQFF.

CDR3 nucleotide sequence: TGTGCCAGCAGCGTTTCATCGGAGACGAAGCAGTACTTC. Translation gives CASSVSSETKQYF. The chain is built from TRBV9 and TRBJ2-7; D gene ambiguous. The CDR3 loop spans 13 amino acids. V lost 2 bases, J lost 8 bases, and 14 bases lay in between. CDR1 SGDLS and CDR2 YYNGEE come from the germline V gene.

The sample holds one count of this clone. The V and J genes are TRBV9 and TRBJ2-7, with D unresolved. Germline CDR1 SGDLS, CDR2 YYNGEE. The CDR3 has 16 amino acids. Trimming pared 4 bases from V and 3 bases from J, leaving 20 bases between. The CDR3 DNA reads as TGTGCCAGCAGCCCTACCCCCGGGCCAAAATTCTACGAGCAGTACTTC. Protein sequence: CASSPTPGPKFYEQYF.

The chain recombines TRBV13 with TRBJ2-1; maybe TRBD2 (5 bases). The V gene lost 1 base and the J gene lost 4 bases, with 14 bases spanning the gap. Germline CDR1 PRHDT, CDR2 FYEKMQ (reference sequence). The length of the CDR3 is 16 residues. The CDR3 loop reads CASSLALGSVYNEQFF. CDR3 sequence (DNA): TGTGCCAGCAGCTTAGCCTTGGGTAGCGTTTACAATGAGCAGTTCTTC.

This chain uses TRBV5-1 with TRBJ2-7, with D perhaps given as TRBD1 or TRBD2 (5 bases each). V dropped 0 bases and J dropped 3 bases, with 13 bases sitting between them. The CDR3 spans 15 residues. Germline values: CDR1 SGHRS, CDR2 YFSETQ. CDR3 DNA: TGCGCCAGCAGCTTGGAACGGGACGCAGGCTACGAGCAGTACTTC. Protein product: CASSLERDAGYEQYF.

The chain couples TRBV2 to TRBJ2-3; 8 bases align to TRBD1. After removal of 9 bases from V and 3 bases from J, the junction contained 8 bases not matched to a gene. CDR3 length equals 14 residues. The germline gives CDR1 SNHLY, CDR2 FYNNEI. The CDR3 is CASTQGALTDTQYF. DNA for the CDR3: TGTGCCAGTACCCAGGGGGCGCTGACAGATACGCAGTATTTT.

V usage is TRBV15 and J usage is TRBJ1-2, with D hard to call. CDR1 LNHNV and CDR2 YYDKDF come from the germline V gene (reference sequence). CDR3 length: 17 amino acids. Trimming removed 0 bases from V and 2 bases from J, with 16 bases in between. The CDR3 bases are TGTGCCACCAGCAGAGATCCTAGGGCAGGACTGAACTATGGCTACACCTTC. Encoded protein: CATSRDPRAGLNYGYTF.

This clone was found once. V and J are TRBV6-5 and TRBJ2-7, with D possibly being TRBD1 or TRBD2 (5 bases each). The ends were cut back, 0 bases at V and 0 bases at J, with 12 bases in the middle. CDR1 is MNHEY and CDR2 is SVGAGI in the germline V gene. The CDR3 has 16 residues. The CDR3 DNA sequence: TGTGCCAGCAGTTACTCGATGGCAGGGAGCTCCTACGAGCAGTACTTC. Residues: CASSYSMAGSSYEQYF.

The chain is built from TRBV2 and TRBJ1-4; TRBD1 might be the D (6 bases). CDR3 length: 15 residues. V lost 6 bases and J 6 bases, leaving 17 bases between the germline ends. Looked up from germline, CDR1 is SNHLY and CDR2 is FYNNEI. The CDR3 here is CASSRSQGWDEKLFF. The CDR3 nucleotides read TGTGCCAGCAGCCGATCGCAGGGGTGGGATGAAAAACTGTTTTTT.

V gene TRBV11-2 combines with J gene TRBJ2-7; D is ambiguous. V lost 4 bases and J lost 3, with 4 bases in between. This CDR3 is 11 amino acids long. Per the germline V gene, CDR1 is SGHAT and CDR2 is FQNNGV. The CDR3 here is CASSSYYEQYF. In nucleotides, the CDR3 is TGTGCCAGCAGCTCCTACTACGAGCAGTACTTC.

The chain combines TRBV18 with TRBJ2-5; D is possibly TRBD1 or TRBD2 (7 bases each). Germline CDR1 and CDR2: KGHSH and LQKENI. Trimming cost V 2 bases and J 7 bases, with 14 bases left between them. This CDR3 region has 14 residues. The CDR3 is CASSPNAGGATQYF. CDR3 sequence (DNA): TGTGCCAGCTCACCAAACGCAGGGGGGGCGACCCAGTACTTC.

On this clone: The sample has other DNA sequences that encode this CDR3 too. This chain links TRBV21-1 with TRBJ2-3. TRBV21-1 is assigned pseudogene status. The CDR3 totals 19 residues. The chain's CDR3 is CASSKGLGGRLWGTDTQYF. The CDR3 DNA reads as TGTGCCAGCAGCAAAGGGTTAGGGGGGAGGTTGTGGGGCACAGATACGCAGTATTTT.

This clone was seen a single time. This rearrangement joins TRBV7-9 to TRBJ2-3; TRBD2 is a possible D gene (5 bases). V gave up 8 bases and J gave up 2 bases, with 14 bases separating them. The V gene's germline CDR1 is SEHNR and CDR2 FQNEAQ (reference sequence). This CDR3 spans 14 amino acids. The CDR3: CASSWAGDTDTQYF. Here the CDR3 DNA reads TGTGCCAGCTCCTGGGCGGGTGACACAGATACGCAGTATTTT.

The chain couples TRBV11-2 to TRBJ2-6; D gene uncertain. The V and J ends lost 4 bases and 5 bases respectively, with 6 bases between them. There are 13 residues in the CDR3. CDR1 is SGHAT, CDR2 FQNNGV, per germline. In nucleotides, the CDR3 is TGTGCCAGCAGCTCGCTCCGGGCCAACGTCCTGACTTTC. It is translated as CASSSLRANVLTF.

This chain uses TRBV18 with TRBJ2-7, with a possible D match to TRBD1 (5 bases). Trimming shortened V by 3 bases and J by 0 bases, and 6 bases separated the two germline ends. CDR1 and CDR2 (germline): KGHSH, LQKENI. The CDR3 contains 13 residues. This CDR3 reads CASSPRGSYEQYF. In DNA, the CDR3 is TGTGCCAGCTCACCTAGGGGCTCCTACGAGCAGTACTTC. Combining the CDR3 with reference TRBV18 and TRBJ2-7 gives the whole variable domain NAGVMQNPRHLVRRRGQEARLRCSPMKGHSHVYWYRQLPEEGLKFMVYLQKENIIDESGMPKERFSAEFPKEGPSILRIQQVVRGDSAAYFCASSPRGSYEQYFGPGTRLTVT.

V usage is TRBV10-2 and J usage is TRBJ2-3, with D possibly matching TRBD1 (5 bases). This CDR3 spans 17 amino acids. The V and J ends lost 0 bases and 2 bases respectively, with 15 bases between them. Germline lookup yields CDR1 WSHSY and CDR2 SAAADI. The CDR3 nucleotides are TGCGCCAGCAGTGAGTCGACGTGGTACAGGTCCACAGATACGCAGTATTTT. Translating it yields CASSESTWYRSTDTQYF.

The chain has TRBV2 and TRBJ2-5; 11 bases line up with TRBD2. J lost 3 bases, V lost 2 bases, and 14 bases had no gene match. The V gene's germline CDR1 is SNHLY and CDR2 FYNNEI. This CDR3 has 19 residues. DNA for the CDR3: TGTGCCAGCAGTGAATATTGGACTAGCGGGCCGCTAGAGGAAGAGACCCAGTACTTC. Its protein is CASSEYWTSGPLEEETQYF.

The chain combines TRBV4-1 with TRBJ2-5; D remains unclear. The V and J ends lost 5 bases and 3 bases respectively, with 10 bases between them. CDR1 is MGHRA and CDR2 is YSYEKL in the germline V gene. The CDR3 is 13 amino acids. This CDR3 reads CASSLVTKETQYF. CDR3 bases: TGCGCCAGCAGCTTAGTAACCAAAGAGACCCAGTACTTC.

DNA of the CDR3: TGTGCCAGCAGCGTAGGGGACAGTAATGAAAAACTGTTTTTT. It yields the protein CASSVGDSNEKLFF. The chain joins TRBV9 to TRBJ1-4; 7 bases are a match to TRBD1. V gave up 0 bases and J gave up 4 bases; unmatched junction bases: 0. CDR3 length equals 14 residues. Germline-derived CDR1 and CDR2 are SGDLS and YYNGEE.

The V gene is TRBV6-6, the J gene TRBJ2-2; D unclear. V lost 2 bases to trimming and J lost 4 bases, with 8 bases between them. Germline CDR1 is MNHNY and CDR2 is SVGAGI (reference sequence). The CDR3 is 14 residues long. The CDR3 loop is CASSYLELTGELFF. Written as DNA, the CDR3 is TGTGCCAGCAGTTACCTGGAACTCACCGGGGAGCTGTTTTTT.